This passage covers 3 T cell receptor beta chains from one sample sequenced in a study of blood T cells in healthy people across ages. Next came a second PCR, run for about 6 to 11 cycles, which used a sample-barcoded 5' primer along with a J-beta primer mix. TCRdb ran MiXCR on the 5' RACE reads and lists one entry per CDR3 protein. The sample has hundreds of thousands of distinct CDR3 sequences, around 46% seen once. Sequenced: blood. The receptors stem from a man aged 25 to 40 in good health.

CDR3 DNA: TGTGCCACCAGTCTCAGGGAACAAGAGACCCAGTACTTC. Amino acids: CATSLREQETQYF. The rearrangement links TRBV24-1 to TRBJ2-5; tentative D call: TRBD1 (5 bases). CDR1 is KGHDR and CDR2 is SFDVKD in the germline V gene. The ends were cut back, 6 bases at V and 2 bases at J, with 9 bases in the middle. The CDR3 sequence is 13 residues long.

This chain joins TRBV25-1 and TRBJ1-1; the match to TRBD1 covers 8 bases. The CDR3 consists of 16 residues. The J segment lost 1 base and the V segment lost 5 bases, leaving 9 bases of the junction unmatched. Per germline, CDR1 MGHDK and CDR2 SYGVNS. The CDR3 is CASSPPSGTGNTEAFF. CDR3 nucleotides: TGTGCCAGCAGTCCCCCCAGCGGGACAGGGAACACTGAAGCTTTCTTT.

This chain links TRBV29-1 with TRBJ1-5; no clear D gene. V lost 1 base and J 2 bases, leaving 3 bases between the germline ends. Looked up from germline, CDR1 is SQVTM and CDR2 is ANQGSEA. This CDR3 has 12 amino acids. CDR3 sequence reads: CSVEGGNQPQHF. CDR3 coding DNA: TGCAGCGTTGAAGGGGGCAATCAGCCCCAGCATTTT.